This paragraph covers one TCR beta chain sequence. What it recognizes is unknown. The CDR3 sequence is 17 residues long. Germline V lookup: CDR1 SGHTA, CDR2 FQGNSA. Trimming at V came to 5 bases and at J to 2 bases, leaving 13 bases not matched to a gene. The record originates from a study of Tregs in tolerant kidney transplant recipients. Study outcomes and limitations: Antigen-driven expansion was suggested because donor-specific Tregs expanded more than all Tregs in tolerant patients.

Produced via immunoSEQ multiplex PCR; TCRdb's table is partial and in-frame only. The repertoire has 50,000 to 65,000 clones, around 87% of them found once; the top ten carry roughly 4%. Mixed chimerism was transient after nonmyeloablative marrow transplants from related graft donors. The TCR was taken from a human patient who received a combined kidney and bone marrow transplant. A subset of T cells may come from the graft donor. The chain uses TRBV7-2 and TRBJ2-3; 7 bases line up with TRBD2. Sequencing was performed on CD4+ T cells from blood (PBMCs), taken 6 months after the transplant. This chain's CDR3 is CASSPRVWRGITDTQYF. The CDR3 DNA reads TGTGCCAGCAGCCCTCGGGTTTGGCGGGGGATCACAGATACGCAGTATTTT. Filled out from reference TRBV7-2 and TRBJ2-3, the complete variable domain reads GAGVSQSPSNKVTEKGKDVELRCDPISGHTALYWYRQSLGQGLEFLIYFQGNSAPDKSGLPSDRFSAERTGGSVSTLTIQRTQQEDSAVYLCASSPRVWRGITDTQYFGPGTRLTVL.